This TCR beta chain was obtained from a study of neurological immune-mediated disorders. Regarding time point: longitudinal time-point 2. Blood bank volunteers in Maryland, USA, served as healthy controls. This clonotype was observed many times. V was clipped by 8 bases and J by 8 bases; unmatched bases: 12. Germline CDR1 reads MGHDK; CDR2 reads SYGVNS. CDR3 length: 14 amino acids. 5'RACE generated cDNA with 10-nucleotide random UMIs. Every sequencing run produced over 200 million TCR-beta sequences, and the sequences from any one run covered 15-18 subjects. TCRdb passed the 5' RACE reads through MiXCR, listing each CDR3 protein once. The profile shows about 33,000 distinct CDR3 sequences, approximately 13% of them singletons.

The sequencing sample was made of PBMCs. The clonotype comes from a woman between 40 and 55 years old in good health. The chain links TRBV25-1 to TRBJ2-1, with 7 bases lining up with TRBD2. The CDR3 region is CASGGLVVVDEQFF. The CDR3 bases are TGTGCCAGCGGAGGACTAGTGGTTGTGGATGAGCAGTTCTTC. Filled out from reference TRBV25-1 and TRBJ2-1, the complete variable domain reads EADIYQTPRYLVIGTGKKITLECSQTMGHDKMYWYQQDPGMELHLIHYSYGVNSTEKGDLSSESTVSRIRTEHFPLTLESARPSHTSQYLCASGGLVVVDEQFFGPGTRLTVL.